What follows is one TCR beta chain and its context. This clonotype has at least ten counts. Its antigen remains undetermined. The sample holds no much larger clone one base away, and base qualities are not on file. The CDR3 runs 15 amino acids, cysteine and phenylalanine included. CDR3 DNA is the only sequence kept; it has 45 bases, read in frame from the first base. As encoded in the germline V gene, CDR1 is SNHLY while CDR2 is FYNNEI. Relative to germline, V is 6 bases shorter and J is 0 bases shorter, with 11 bases between their ends. These data come from a study of regulatory T cells in long-lasting Graves disease (dated by TCRdb to the early 2020s). About the study as a whole: In the newly diagnosed Graves' disease group, patients had been taking antithyroid drugs for less than 3 months. Patients with persistent Graves' disease were compared with patients with newly diagnosed Graves' disease using TCR sequencing and RNA sequencing of peripheral blood. The study was conducted in China and was registered as a clinical trial. A total of roughly 35 samples underwent TCR sequencing: about 13 from persistent and roughly 20 from newly diagnosed Graves' disease patients. Study-wide findings and limitations: Sequencing and analysis were limited to the TCR beta chain. Peripheral blood alone was examined, since thyroid tissue, which constituted the primary lesion, could not be accessed. Compared with newly diagnosed patients, patients with persistent Graves' disease had lower TCR Shannon entropy and fewer highly expanded clones, which suggests clonal expansion. Preferential use of TRBV28, TRBJ1-2 and TRBJ2-5 was observed in persistent disease, whereas TRBV20-1 and TRBJ2-1 were favored in newly diagnosed disease. More public clonotypes were shared among persistent patients (roughly 2,700) than among newly diagnosed patients (roughly 1,000). The authors noted that the small sample size was a limitation that may lower accuracy.

The time point label for this specimen denotes: newly diagnosed GD, antithyroid drugs for less than 3 months. For both TCR sequencing and RNA sequencing, RNA was extracted from PBMCs using TRIzol. The diagnosis of Graves' disease was made according to American Thyroid Association guidelines. Recruitment of patients was carried out at an endocrinology department in Xi'an, China. Each patient gave roughly 8.4 milliliters of peripheral blood, collected in an EDTA anticoagulant tube. PBMCs were isolated by Ficoll Paque Plus density gradient separation without further T cell sorting. An Agilent 2100 Bioanalyzer and agarose gel were used to check RNA quality, while a NanoDrop 2000 measured RNA concentration. The method behind the library was multiplex PCR. These reads were obtained on an Illumina HiSeq 4000. CDR3 regions were amplified by Arm-PCR with iRepertoire HTBI primers to construct TCR beta libraries. Before sequencing, the PCR products underwent gel purification. The source study handled its data this way. A total of 62 TRBV and 14 TRBJ segments were identified across samples and were used for gene usage analysis of CDR3 amino acid clonotypes. COPE and FqMerger were used to merge the filtered high-quality paired reads into contigs. BLAST was used to align contigs to IMGT TRBV, TRBD and TRBJ reference genes, and CDR3 was defined according to IMGT. Any clonotype with a frequency above 0.1% was classified as a highly expanded clone. Shannon entropy was used to measure repertoire diversity, and the Gini coefficient was used to measure V-J evenness. Clonotypes shared by more than one individual were considered public. The public reads were reanalyzed by TCRdb: fastp trimming at Q25, MiXCR alignment, in-frame beta chains only. Duplicate CDR3 protein sequences are folded into a single record with the most common DNA and genes. None of the V and J calls come from the authors' own analysis; TCRdb made them. This sample is represented by around 400,000 distinct CDR3 sequences; approximately 16% of them were singletons. Under 9% of the sample goes to the ten largest clones.

These data were also filed under a second study, of T cells in Graves' hyperthyroidism and ophthalmopathy. The second paper states: Stable Graves' hyperthyroidism was defined as the absence of progression to ophthalmopathy over 18 months of follow-up. The hyperthyroidism patients were between 18 and 65 years old and newly diagnosed, with a disease duration of less than 2 months. Any patient with an uncontrolled infection, another autoimmune disease, pregnancy or lactation was excluded. Diagnoses were established on the basis of clinical symptoms, serum thyroxine and TRAb, thyroid ultrasound, and orbital computed tomography. The first round of RT-PCR for the TCR CDR3 was performed with the HTBI primer set and the Qiagen OneStep RT-PCR kit. Most expanded thyroid clonotypes (frequency above 0.001) were also detected in blood, a finding suggesting that blood repertoires may reflect thyroid immune responses. In cross-validation, a model built on a 13 V-J signature told ophthalmopathy apart from stable hyperthyroidism with about 90% sensitivity and about 81% specificity, and in testing the same model reached 80%/75%. In validation, the model predicted progression to ophthalmopathy a median of around six months before onset, with about 64% sensitivity and roughly 77% specificity. To identify distinguishing TCR V-J signatures, a discovery cohort of 100 or so patients was used, comprising 40 to 45 with Graves' ophthalmopathy and 57 with stable Graves' hyperthyroidism. Whether ophthalmopathy could be predicted prospectively was tested in an independent validation cohort made up of under 20 hyperthyroidism patients plus 17 patients who later progressed to ophthalmopathy. The 95 to 100 discovery patients were divided at random into training and test sets in a 7:3 ratio. Thyroid tissue and blood T-cell repertoires from six Graves' hyperthyroidism patients were also compared in the study. After blood sampling, hyperthyroidism patients were treated with methimazole at a starting dose of 30 mg daily, and ophthalmopathy patients were treated with high-dose intravenous methylprednisolone. The libraries were constructed in a second round of multiplex PCR and then size-selected and purified. Paired-end sequencing of the libraries was performed with 100 bp reads on an Illumina HiSeq2000. SOAPnuke was used to process the raw data, removing reads that contained adapters or uncalled bases, had a mean Phred below 15, or lacked an exact match to the constant primer or identifier. COPE v1.2.5 was used to merge the high-quality paired reads, and each unique nucleotide sequence was defined as a clonotype. Clonotypes were aligned to IMGT TRBV, TRBD and TRBJ reference segments using MiTCR v1.1. Analysis was restricted to V-J combinations with a frequency above 0.0001, which covered about 99% of repertoires. A TCS score was defined as the ratio of F50 (clonal expansion) to E x V (chaos), with BLOSUM62-based TCRdist applied between CDR3 peptides within each V-J. Welch's t-statistics and random forest reduced 500 to 550 V-J features to about 13, which were used in a naive Bayes classifier (R e1071). Sample size was not statistically predetermined, and investigators were not blinded to group allocation. TCR Vbeta CDR3 sequencing of roughly 140 peripheral blood samples (more than 40 ophthalmopathy, about 80 hyperthyroidism and some 17 progressor patients) is reported in the paper.

Recombination joined TRBV2 with TRBJ2-2; the D call is tentative, TRBD1 or TRBD2, as each matches 5 bases. The source of this sequence is a woman in her 40s with Graves disease. Donor details come from another sample of the same person, matched by shared clones. Material: peripheral blood mononuclear cells (PBMCs), obtained at new diagnosis, from a patient treated with antithyroid drugs. The DNA is as follows: TGTGCCAGCAGAACCGGGACCGCGAACACCGGGGAGCTGTTTTTT. Protein translation: CASRTGTANTGELFF.